Each of the 31 T cell receptor beta chains below was sequenced from the same sample in a study of early T cells in non-severe SARS-CoV-2 infection. TCRdb re-called the 5' RACE reads through MiXCR, storing one row per CDR3 protein. The sample carries 90,000 to 130,000 distinct CDR3 sequences, about 12% recorded once. The sequenced sample consisted of whole blood. These receptors were collected from an adult who was a healthcare worker with PCR-confirmed SARS-CoV-2 infection or an uninfected control (not recorded which).

A word on this clonotype: Since a much larger clone is just one base distant, this may be a read error. V gene TRBV7-9 combines with J gene TRBJ1-1; no definite D call. CDR1 and CDR2 (germline): SEHNR, FQNEAQ (reference sequence). This CDR3 comprises 13 residues. As DNA, the CDR3 is TGTGCCGGCAGCTTAAACAGCCACACTGAAGCTTTCTTT. This gives the protein CAGSLNSHTEAFF.

There are many counts of this clonotype. V is TRBV20-1 and J is TRBJ1-2; D possibly corresponds to TRBD1 (5 bases). The CDR3 length is 11 residues. The V end was cut by 6 bases, the J end by 8 bases, with 13 bases between. Germline V CDR1 and CDR2: DFQATT, SNEGSKA (reference sequence). The CDR3 reads CSARDPRGYTF. The DNA of the CDR3 is TGCAGTGCACGGGACCCGCGGGGCTACACCTTC.

In this sample, this clonotype turned up many times. V usage is TRBV20-1 and J usage is TRBJ1-1, with 7 bases identical to TRBD1. The CDR3 runs 11 residues. In germline, CDR1 is DFQATT, CDR2 SNEGSKA (reference sequence). Trimming at V came to 4 bases and at J to 4 bases, leaving 0 bases not matched to a gene. CDR3 in DNA: TGCAGTGCTACAGGGGGCACTGAAGCTTTCTTT. Its protein is CSATGGTEAFF.

This clonotype was seen many times. The chain uses TRBV30 and TRBJ2-7; the match to TRBD1 covers 8 bases. The V gene end was trimmed by 4 bases and the J gene end by 2 bases; junction bases not matched to a gene: 7. This CDR3 is 14 amino acids long. Germline values: CDR1 GTSNPN, CDR2 SVGIG (reference sequence). The chain's CDR3 is CAWTFRDRTYEQYF. The DNA of the CDR3 is TGTGCCTGGACCTTCCGGGACAGGACCTACGAGCAGTACTTC.

This clonotype has a count of ten or more. This rearrangement joins TRBV24-1 to TRBJ2-2, with D perhaps TRBD1 (5 bases). V dropped 7 bases and J dropped 2 bases, with 13 bases sitting between them. CDR3 length: 15 amino acids. CDR1 is KGHDR and CDR2 is SFDVKD in the germline V gene. CDR3 DNA sequence: TGTGCCACCAGACAAACGACAGACAACACCGGGGAGCTGTTTTTT. Translated: CATRQTTDNTGELFF.

The V call is TRBV20-1, the J call TRBJ1-5; no clear D gene. The CDR3 contains 18 residues. V lost 3 bases and J 1 base, leaving 22 bases between the germline ends. The germline V gene has CDR1 DFQATT and CDR2 SNEGSKA (reference sequence). The CDR3: CSASKTISGIKSNQPQHF. CDR3 bases: TGCAGTGCTAGCAAGACCATCTCGGGGATTAAGAGCAATCAGCCCCAGCATTTT.

This clonotype was recorded a few times. This sequence joins TRBV20-1 and TRBJ2-7; D unclear. Germline CDR1 DFQATT, CDR2 SNEGSKA (reference sequence). CDR3 length equals 12 residues. Between the trimmed V and J ends, which lost 1 base and 4 bases, there was a span of 8 bases. The CDR3 nucleotides read TGCAGTGCTAGAGGGGATTCGTACGAGCAGTACTTC. Translating gives CSARGDSYEQYF.

This chain connects TRBV6-1 to TRBJ1-4; possibly TRBD1 for D (5 bases). The CDR3 has 14 amino acids. Trimming took off 8 bases at V and 5 bases at J, with 15 bases between the two ends. From germline, CDR1 is MNHNS and CDR2 SASEGT. The CDR3 spells CASEPGLPNEKLFF. Here the CDR3 DNA reads TGTGCCAGCGAACCGGGACTCCCGAATGAAAAACTGTTTTTT.

The chain combines TRBV12-3 or TRBV12-4 with TRBJ2-5; no definite D call. V was trimmed by 11 bases and J by 5 bases, leaving 18 bases between them. The CDR3 is 13 residues long. This chain's CDR3 is CASDRAPGETQYF. The CDR3 DNA sequence: TGTGCCTCTGACCGGGCTCCTGGGGAGACCCAGTACTTC.

There are a few counts of this clonotype. This chain uses TRBV29-1 with TRBJ1-5; TRBD1 is a possible D gene (6 bases). V was trimmed by 4 bases and J by 11 bases, leaving 12 bases between them. Per germline, CDR1 SQVTM and CDR2 ANQGSEA. The CDR3 covers 11 residues. CDR3 DNA sequence: TGCAGCGTTGGGGGGGGACAAACCCAGCATTTT. This translates into CSVGGGQTQHF.

Comment on this clonotype: A much larger clone lies a single base off, so this may be a read error. V usage is TRBV15 and J usage is TRBJ1-4, with TRBD1 identical over 8 bases. CDR3 length: 15 residues. The germline V gene has CDR1 LNHNV and CDR2 YYDKDF (reference sequence). The CDR3 nucleotides are TGTGTCACCAGCAGAGGTCACAGGGGGGGTGAAAAACTGTTTTTT. Protein sequence: CVTSRGHRGGEKLFF.

The chain carries TRBV10-3 and TRBJ1-5; a weak D match, TRBD1 (5 bases). Germline V CDR1 and CDR2: ENHRY, SYGVKD. This CDR3 comprises 13 residues. Trimming removed 7 bases from V and 3 bases from J, with 10 bases in between. CDR3 nucleotide sequence: TGTGCCATCAAGGGGACCCCCAATCAGCCCCAGCATTTT. Encoded protein: CAIKGTPNQPQHF.

This clonotype was observed many times. This sequence joins TRBV6-2 or TRBV6-3 and TRBJ2-5, with 7 bases that match TRBD2. Germline trimming cut 6 bases from V and 4 bases from J; bases unmatched to any gene: 8. This CDR3 is 14 amino acids long. Germline V gene sequence: CDR1 MNHEY, CDR2 SVGEGT. CDR3 DNA sequence: TGTGCCAGCAGCTACGCGTCGGGGGGAGAGACCCAGTACTTC. Translated: CASSYASGGETQYF.

The chain has TRBV20-1 and TRBJ2-1, with D possibly matching TRBD1 (5 bases). Germline V CDR1 and CDR2: DFQATT, SNEGSKA (reference sequence). The CDR3 runs 14 residues. V shed 4 bases and J shed 3 bases, with 13 bases lying between them. The CDR3 region is CSAMGWGGYNEQFF. DNA of the CDR3: TGCAGTGCTATGGGGTGGGGCGGCTACAATGAGCAGTTCTTC.

The rearrangement links TRBV6-6 to TRBJ1-6; D perhaps matches TRBD1 (6 bases). V was trimmed by 8 bases and J by 7 bases, leaving 12 bases between them. CDR3 size: 13 residues. The germline CDR1 and CDR2 sequences are MNHNY and SVGAGI (reference sequence). CDR3 in DNA: TGTGCCAGCCCACAGGGCCCAAATTCACCCCTCCACTTT. Its protein product is CASPQGPNSPLHF.

This clonotype has only one observation. V is TRBV10-2 and J is TRBJ2-6, with D possibly being TRBD2 (5 bases). The CDR3 contains 14 residues. Trimming cost V 6 bases and J 5 bases, with 11 bases left between them. The V gene's germline CDR1 is WSHSY and CDR2 SAAADI. CDR3 protein: CASRLGSRANVLTF. CDR3 bases: TGCGCCAGCAGGCTTGGGAGTCGGGCCAACGTCCTGACTTTC.

This clonotype has only a few counts. J is TRBJ2-6 and V is TRBV11-3; 11 nucleotides agree with TRBD1. Germline V gene lookup returns CDR1 SGHNT and CDR2 YENEEA. With V trimmed by 2 bases and J by 2 bases, 2 bases remained unmatched. The CDR3 consists of 17 residues. CDR3 sequence (DNA): TGTGCCAGCAGCTTACCGGGACAGGGGGCTGGGGCCAACGTCCTGACTTTC. It codes for CASSLPGQGAGANVLTF.

The sample holds many counts of this clonotype. The V call is TRBV9, the J call TRBJ2-3, with D possibly matching TRBD2 (5 bases). The V and J ends lost 4 bases and 6 bases respectively, with 18 bases between them. This CDR3 is 15 amino acids long. CDR1 is SGDLS, CDR2 YYNGEE, per germline. Here the CDR3 reads CASSPRGSPLDTQYF. CDR3 DNA: TGTGCCAGCAGCCCTCGAGGGTCTCCGCTGGATACGCAGTATTTT.

This clonotype was observed a few times. The chain couples TRBV5-5 to TRBJ2-5, with 14 bases identical to TRBD2. The CDR3 covers 17 residues. Germline CDR1 reads SGHKS; CDR2 reads YYEKEE (reference sequence). The trim removed 4 bases at V and 1 base at J, leaving 6 bases unmatched. The CDR3 spells CASSPGGLAGAQETQYF. CDR3 DNA sequence: TGTGCCAGCAGCCCGGGGGGACTAGCGGGAGCCCAAGAGACCCAGTACTTC. Full variable domain (outside the CDR3, taken from reference TRBV5-5 and TRBJ2-5): DAGVTQSPTHLIKTRGQQVTLRCSPISGHKSVSWYQQVLGQGPQFIFQYYEKEERGRGNFPDRFSARQFPNYSSELNVNALLLGDSALYLCASSPGGLAGAQETQYFGPGTRLLVL.

This clonotype appeared a few times. The chain is built from TRBV12-3 or TRBV12-4 and TRBJ1-1; tentatively, D is TRBD1 (6 bases). V lost 6 bases, J lost 1 base, and 12 bases lay in between. This CDR3 is built from 14 residues. The CDR3 bases are TGTGCCAGCAGCCGCCAGGGGCCGAACACTGAAGCTTTCTTT. It yields the protein CASSRQGPNTEAFF.

The chain links TRBV5-1 to TRBJ2-7; 12 bases align to TRBD2. Germline CDR1 reads SGHRS; CDR2 reads YFSETQ. This CDR3 spans 18 amino acids. Trimming took 4 bases from V and 0 from J; bases not matched to a gene: 11. In DNA, the CDR3 is TGCGCCAGCAGCCCGGGACTAGCGGGCCGGTCGAGCTCCTACGAGCAGTACTTC. Translating gives CASSPGLAGRSSSYEQYF.

The chain employs TRBV28 and TRBJ2-7; perhaps TRBD1 as D (6 bases). The V and J ends lost 3 bases and 9 bases respectively, with 15 bases between them. The CDR3 is made up of 13 amino acids. Germline CDR1 is MDHEN and CDR2 is SYDVKM. In DNA, the CDR3 is TGTGCCAGCAGTTTGTTGGACAGCTTTAGGCAGTACTTC. Its protein product is CASSLLDSFRQYF.

This chain links TRBV12-3 or TRBV12-4 with TRBJ2-7, with D perhaps TRBD1 or TRBD2 (5 bases each). The CDR3 has 13 amino acids. Trimming pared 5 bases from V and 2 bases from J, leaving 10 bases between. Here the CDR3 reads CASSPGTTYEQYF. The CDR3 nucleotides are TGTGCCAGCAGTCCGGGGACGACCTACGAGCAGTACTTC.

This clonotype was picked up a small number of times. The chain has TRBV29-1 and TRBJ2-7; weak D call: TRBD2 (5 bases). Germline loops: CDR1 SQVTM, CDR2 ANQGSEA. Trimming cost V 6 bases and J 6 bases, with 12 bases left between them. The CDR3 contains 11 residues. DNA of the CDR3: TGCAGCGTCGAGGACTGGGGCGAGCAGTACTTC. It encodes CSVEDWGEQYF.

This clonotype was seen repeatedly, ten times or more. The chain recombines TRBV18 with TRBJ2-1; D could derive from TRBD1 or TRBD2 (5 bases each). Germline CDR1 is KGHSH and CDR2 is LQKENI. The CDR3 has 16 residues. Trimming cost V 0 bases and J 0 bases, with 9 bases left between them. The CDR3 DNA reads as TGTGCCAGCTCACCACCCGAGGGGAGCTCCTACAATGAGCAGTTCTTC. Residues: CASSPPEGSSYNEQFF.

This clonotype was found many times. CDR3 protein: CASSPRQGDYNEQFF. DNA for the CDR3: TGTGCCAGCAGTCCTAGACAGGGAGATTACAATGAGCAGTTCTTC. The J gene is TRBJ2-1, the V gene TRBV12-3 or TRBV12-4, with 7 bases aligning to TRBD1. CDR3 length: 15 amino acids. Trimming removed 5 bases from V and 4 bases from J; junction bases left unmatched: 8.

By share, this clonotype counts as medium-sized. The chain joins TRBV5-1 to TRBJ2-2, with a possible D match to TRBD1 (5 bases). Germline loops: CDR1 SGHRS, CDR2 YFSETQ. Trimming shortened V by 1 base and J by 6 bases, and 10 bases separated the two germline ends. The CDR3 contains 14 residues. The CDR3, as DNA: TGCGCCAGCAGCTTGCAGGGCGCCCCCGGGGAGCTGTTTTTT. Amino acid sequence: CASSLQGAPGELFF.

J is TRBJ2-1 and V is TRBV28; tentatively, D is TRBD2 (7 bases). Germline V lookup: CDR1 MDHEN, CDR2 SYDVKM. The CDR3 consists of 14 residues. V was shortened by 6 bases and J by 8 bases, with 17 bases between the two germline ends. The CDR3: CASRGDYPGDEQFF. Written as DNA, the CDR3 is TGTGCCAGCAGGGGGGACTACCCAGGGGATGAGCAGTTCTTC. The full variable domain, its missing parts supplied by reference TRBV28 and TRBJ2-1, is DVKVTQSSRYLVKRTGEKVFLECVQDMDHENMFWYRQDPGLGLRLIYFSYDVKMKEKGDIPEGYSVSREKKERFSLILESASTNQTSMYLCASRGDYPGDEQFFGPGTRLTVL.

This clonotype was detected many times. The chain links TRBV11-2 to TRBJ1-1; 8 bases are a match to TRBD1. This CDR3 spans 15 amino acids. Per the germline V gene, CDR1 is SGHAT and CDR2 is FQNNGV. J gave up 6 bases and V 4 bases, and 10 bases lay outside the gene matches. The CDR3 loop is CASSSETGGGAEAFF. In DNA form, the CDR3 reads TGTGCCAGCAGCTCCGAAACAGGGGGGGGAGCTGAAGCTTTCTTT.

In its sample, this clonotype was seen a few times. The chain combines TRBV7-9 with TRBJ2-5; perhaps TRBD1 as D (5 bases). Between the trimmed V and J ends, which lost 7 bases and 5 bases, there was a span of 8 bases. Germline assignment: CDR1 SEHNR and CDR2 FQNEAQ (reference sequence). This CDR3 has 11 amino acids. The CDR3 nucleotides are TGTGCCAGCAAGACAGCCGAGACCCAGTACTTC. It yields the protein CASKTAETQYF. The complete variable domain, with remaining parts taken from reference TRBV7-9 and TRBJ2-5, reads DTGVSQNPRHKITKRGQNVTFRCDPISEHNRLYWYRQTLGQGPEFLTYFQNEAQLEKSRLLSDRFSAERPKGSFSTLEIQRTEQGDSAMYLCASKTAETQYFGPGTRLLVL.

This clonotype was seen at least ten times. This chain joins TRBV3-1 and TRBJ1-2; D is unclear. The CDR3 is 13 amino acids. V shed 4 bases and J shed 7 bases, with 13 bases lying between them. Germline CDR1 reads LGHDT; CDR2 reads YNNKEL (reference sequence). The CDR3 coding sequence is TGTGCCAGCAGCCCCACCCCCGATCGTGGCTACACCTTC. This encodes CASSPTPDRGYTF.